Sequencing of this TCR beta chain was carried out in a study of human T cells and chemical hapten exposure. Study summary: Patients having alopecia areata, totalis or universalis were mostly female. TCR yields differed between samples (mainly from small differences in pooled library volume).

Described time point: patch test 1, 2 weeks after DPC sensitization. Specified treatment: therapeutic diphenylcyclopropenone sensitization with weekly scalp DPC. The authors extracted total RNA from unfractionated whole blood. Individual cDNA molecules in this library carried unique molecular identifiers. A single record per CDR3 protein comes from TCRdb applying MiXCR to the RACE reads. Among 40,000 or so distinct CDR3 sequences listed, 3% to 4% were seen once. This clonotype was counted many times. The TCR originated in a man aged 50 or older with alopecia areata. Some clones in this sample may be carry-over from other donors' samples. Here the sequenced sample was whole blood, taken in connection with sensitization to the hapten diphenylcyclopropenone (DPC).

The CDR3 DNA reads TGCGCCAGCAGTACAGACAATGAAAAACTGTTTTTT. It yields the protein CASSTDNEKLFF. The gene calls are TRBV10-2 and TRBJ1-4; D unclear. Per germline, CDR1 WSHSY and CDR2 SAAADI. The CDR3 runs 12 residues. V lost 5 bases and J 5 bases, leaving 6 bases between the germline ends.